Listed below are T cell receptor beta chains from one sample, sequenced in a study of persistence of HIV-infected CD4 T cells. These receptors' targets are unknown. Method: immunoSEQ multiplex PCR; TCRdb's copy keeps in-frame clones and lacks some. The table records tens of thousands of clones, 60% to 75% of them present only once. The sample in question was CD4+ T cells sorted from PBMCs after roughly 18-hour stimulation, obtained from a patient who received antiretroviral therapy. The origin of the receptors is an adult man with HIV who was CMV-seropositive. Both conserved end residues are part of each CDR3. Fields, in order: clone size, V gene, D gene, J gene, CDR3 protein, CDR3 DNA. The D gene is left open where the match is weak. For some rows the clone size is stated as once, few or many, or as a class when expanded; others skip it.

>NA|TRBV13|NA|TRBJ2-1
CASSSTGSYNEQFF
TGTGCCAGCAGCTCGACAGGATCCTACAATGAGCAGTTCTTC
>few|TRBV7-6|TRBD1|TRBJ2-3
CASSPKILQGVSTDTQYF
TGTGCCAGCAGCCCGAAGATCCTACAGGGGGTTAGCACAGATACGCAGTATTTT
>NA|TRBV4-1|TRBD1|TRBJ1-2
CASSHPQGGQPPHYGYTF
TGCGCCAGCAGCCATCCTCAAGGGGGCCAACCTCCCCACTATGGCTACACCTTC
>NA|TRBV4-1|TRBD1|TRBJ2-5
CASSQGQGKETQYF
TGCGCCAGCAGCCAAGGACAGGGGAAAGAGACCCAGTACTTC
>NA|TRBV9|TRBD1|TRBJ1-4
CASSVAGQGGEKLFF
TGTGCCAGCAGCGTAGCGGGACAGGGGGGTGAAAAACTGTTTTTT
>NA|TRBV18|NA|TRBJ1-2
CASSPPRDGRGYTF
TGTGCCAGCTCACCACCCAGGGACGGGCGGGGCTACACCTTC
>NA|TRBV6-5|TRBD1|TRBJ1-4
CASRGQLNEKLFF
TGTGCCAGCAGGGGACAGCTAAATGAAAAACTGTTTTTT
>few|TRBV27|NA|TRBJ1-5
CASRRDTPSNQPQHF
TGTGCCAGCAGGCGGGACACCCCTAGCAATCAGCCCCAGCATTTT
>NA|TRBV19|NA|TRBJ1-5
CASSIEGGRFQPQHF
TGTGCCAGTAGTATAGAGGGGGGGCGGTTTCAGCCCCAGCATTTT
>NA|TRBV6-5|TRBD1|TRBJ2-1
CASSIPGTGDNEQFF
TGTGCCAGCAGTATCCCCGGGACAGGGGACAATGAGCAGTTCTTC
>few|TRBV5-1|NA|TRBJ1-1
CASSPMTDTEAFF
TGCGCCAGCAGCCCGATGACGGACACTGAAGCTTTCTTT
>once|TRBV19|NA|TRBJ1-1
CASSISTDRLNTEAFF
TGTGCCAGTAGTATATCCACGGACAGACTAAACACTGAAGCTTTCTTT
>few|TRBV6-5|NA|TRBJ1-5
CASMQGSNNQPQHF
TGTGCCAGCATGCAGGGGAGCAACAATCAGCCCCAGCATTTT
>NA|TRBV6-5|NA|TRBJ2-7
CASTTDGRLSYEQYF
TGTGCCAGCACTACGGACGGCAGACTCTCCTACGAGCAGTACTTC
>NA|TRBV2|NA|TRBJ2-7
CASSPDPGRYEQYF
TGTGCCAGCAGCCCGGACCCAGGCCGCTACGAGCAGTACTTC
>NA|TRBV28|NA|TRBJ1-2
CASSLDVAVIGRGYTF
TGTGCCAGCAGTTTAGACGTTGCGGTTATTGGGCGGGGCTACACCTTC
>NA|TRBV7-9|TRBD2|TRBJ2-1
CASTRGGRGNEQFF
TGTGCCAGCACACGGGGGGGCCGAGGGAATGAGCAGTTCTTC
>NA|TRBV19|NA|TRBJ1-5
CASRRDSNQPQHF
TGTGCCAGTCGACGGGATAGCAATCAGCCCCAGCATTTT
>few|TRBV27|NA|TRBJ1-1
CASSPTDFNTEAFF
TGTGCCAGCAGCCCGACGGATTTCAACACTGAAGCTTTCTTT